This T cell receptor (beta chain) appears in the sequencing data of a study of siplizumab effects on memory and regulatory T cells. Findings and limits, study-wide: Few alloreactive clones mapped to unstimulated subsets. The alloresponse seemed to draw substantially on naive T cells, which appeared more diverse than memory cells. The Treg-derived share of mappable alloreactive CD4+ clones averaged about 74% with siplizumab and approximately 28% in controls.

V was trimmed by 5 bases and J by 0 bases, leaving 11 bases between them. CDR3 length: 14 amino acids. CDR1 is SGHVT and CDR2 is SQSDAQ in the germline V gene. Remarks on this clone: The antigen is not known.

Repertoires were generated with immunoSEQ multiplex PCR, while TCRdb's copy carries only in-frame clones and drops some. The top ten clones hold about 1.2% of a sample with around 100,000 clones, 85% to 95% of them seen once. Sequenced sample: non-Treg CD4+ T cells sorted from blood. The TCR sequence derives from a human donor in good health. This chain joins TRBV7-4 and TRBJ2-7; tentative D call: TRBD2 (5 bases). CDR3 sequence reads: CASSIWTGSYEQYF. DNA for the CDR3: TGTGCCAGCAGCATTTGGACTGGCTCCTACGAGCAGTACTTC.